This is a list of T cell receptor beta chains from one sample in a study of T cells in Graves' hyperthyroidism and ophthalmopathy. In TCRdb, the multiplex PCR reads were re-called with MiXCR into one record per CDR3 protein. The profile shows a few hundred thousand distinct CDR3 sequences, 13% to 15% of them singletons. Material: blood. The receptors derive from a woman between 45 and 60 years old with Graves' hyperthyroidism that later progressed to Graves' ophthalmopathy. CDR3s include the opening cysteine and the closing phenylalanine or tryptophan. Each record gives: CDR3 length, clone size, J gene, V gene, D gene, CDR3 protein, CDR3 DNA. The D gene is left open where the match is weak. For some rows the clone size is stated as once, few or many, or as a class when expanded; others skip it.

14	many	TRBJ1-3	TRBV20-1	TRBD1	CSARLTGAGNTIYF	TGCAGTGCTAGGTTGACAGGGGCTGGAAACACCATATATTTT
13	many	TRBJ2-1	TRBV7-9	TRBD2	CASRGGGNNEQFF	TGTGCCAGCAGAGGCGGGGGGAACAATGAGCAGTTCTTC
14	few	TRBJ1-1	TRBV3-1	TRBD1	CASSQTSGGTEAFF	TGTGCCAGCAGCCAAACCTCAGGGGGTACTGAAGCTTTCTTT
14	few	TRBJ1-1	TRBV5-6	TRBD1	CASSGGQSDTEAFF	TGTGCCAGCAGCGGGGGACAGTCGGACACTGAAGCTTTCTTT
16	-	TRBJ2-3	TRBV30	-	CAWRASWGRVVDTQYF	TGTGCCTGGAGGGCATCCTGGGGCAGGGTGGTAGATACGCAGTATTTT
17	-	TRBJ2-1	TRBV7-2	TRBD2	CASSPTLAGDRRNEQFF	TGTGCCAGCAGCCCCACATTAGCGGGAGACAGGAGAAATGAGCAGTTCTTC
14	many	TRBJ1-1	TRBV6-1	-	CASSRTVGDTEAFF	TGTGCCAGCAGTCGGACAGTCGGGGACACTGAAGCTTTCTTT
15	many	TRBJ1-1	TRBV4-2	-	CASSQDSGEDTEAFF	TGTGCCAGCAGCCAAGATAGCGGGGAGGACACTGAAGCTTTCTTT
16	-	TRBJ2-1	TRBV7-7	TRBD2	CASSPGVGLAHNEQFF	TGTGCTAGCAGCCCAGGGGTCGGACTAGCGCACAATGAGCAGTTCTTC
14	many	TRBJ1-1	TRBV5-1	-	CASSLISGNTEAFF	TGCGCCAGCAGCTTGATTTCCGGGAACACTGAAGCTTTCTTT
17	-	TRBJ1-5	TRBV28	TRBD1	CASRDWDSIYSNQPQHF	TGTGCCAGCAGAGACTGGGACAGTATCTATAGCAATCAGCCCCAGCATTTT
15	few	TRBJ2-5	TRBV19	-	CASSTPSQGQETQYF	TGTGCCAGTAGTACCCCCTCTCAGGGGCAAGAGACCCAGTACTTC
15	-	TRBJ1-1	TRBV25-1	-	CASRGTSLRSTEAFF	TGTGCCAGCAGGGGGACATCCTTGAGGAGCACTGAAGCTTTCTTT
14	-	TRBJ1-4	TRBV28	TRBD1	CASSRGTENEKLFF	TGTGCCAGCAGTAGGGGGACAGAGAATGAAAAACTGTTTTTT
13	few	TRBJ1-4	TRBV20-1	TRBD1	CSAPTGVNEKLFF	TGCAGTGCACCGACAGGGGTTAATGAAAAACTGTTTTTT
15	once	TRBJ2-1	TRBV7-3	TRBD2	CASSQASSGGNEQFF	TGTGCCAGCAGCCAGGCCTCTAGCGGGGGGAATGAGCAGTTCTTC
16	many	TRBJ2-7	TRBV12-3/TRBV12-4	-	CASSLVRPSHFYEQYF	TGTGCCAGCAGTTTGGTCAGACCCAGTCATTTCTACGAGCAGTACTTC
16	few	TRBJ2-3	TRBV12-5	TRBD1	CASGTGTGERTDTQYF	TGTGCTAGTGGAACCGGGACAGGGGAAAGGACAGATACGCAGTATTTT
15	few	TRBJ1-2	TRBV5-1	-	CASSLSASANYGYTF	TGCGCCAGCAGCTTGTCGGCTTCCGCTAACTATGGCTACACCTTC
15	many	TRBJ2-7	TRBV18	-	CASSPPKLPAYEQYF	TGTGCCAGCTCACCACCAAAACTACCGGCCTACGAGCAGTACTTC
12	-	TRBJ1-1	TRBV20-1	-	CSAAPGGAEAFF	TGCAGTGCTGCACCCGGGGGGGCTGAAGCTTTCTTT
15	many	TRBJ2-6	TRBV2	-	CASSLRESGANVLTF	TGTGCCAGCAGTCTAAGAGAGTCCGGGGCCAACGTCCTGACTTTC
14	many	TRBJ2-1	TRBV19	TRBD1	CASRRTGARNEQFF	TGTGCCAGTAGGCGGACAGGGGCAAGAAATGAGCAGTTCTTC
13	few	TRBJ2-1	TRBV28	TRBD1	CASKMTGSGEQFF	TGTGCCAGCAAAATGACAGGGAGCGGTGAGCAGTTCTTC
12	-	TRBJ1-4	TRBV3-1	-	CASKTGREKLFF	TGTGCCAGCAAAACGGGGAGGGAAAAACTGTTTTTT
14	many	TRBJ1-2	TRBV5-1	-	CASSLESANYGYTF	TGCGCCAGCAGCTTGGAGTCGGCCAACTATGGCTACACCTTC
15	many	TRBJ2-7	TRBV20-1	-	CSARDVRDWTYEQYF	TGCAGTGCTAGAGATGTCCGGGACTGGACCTACGAGCAGTACTTC
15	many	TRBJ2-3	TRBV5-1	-	CASSLYDRSTDTQYF	TGCGCCAGCAGCTTGTATGACCGATCGACAGATACGCAGTATTTT
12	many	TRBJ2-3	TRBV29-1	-	CRAAGGEDTQYF	TGCAGGGCAGCGGGCGGGGAAGATACGCAGTATTTT
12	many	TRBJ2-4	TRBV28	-	CASAGQKNIQYF	TGTGCCAGCGCCGGACAGAAAAACATTCAGTACTTC